These 25 T cell receptor beta chains were all obtained from the same sample, sequenced in a study of cytomegalovirus exposure and HLA in healthy donors. Data came from immunoSEQ multiplex PCR; TCRdb stores just in-frame clones and leaves some out. Of about 70,000 clones listed, 80% to 95% were seen once; the top ten hold roughly 5%. Sequenced: PBMCs. The origin of the receptors is a man between 18 and 29 years old in good health and CMV-seropositive.

The V call is TRBV4-1, the J call TRBJ2-5, with D tentatively TRBD2 (5 bases). Per germline, CDR1 MGHRA and CDR2 YSYEKL. The CDR3 length is 16 residues. V lost 2 bases and J 1 base, leaving 14 bases between the germline ends. The CDR3 region is CASSQPGLASQETQYF. In nucleotides, the CDR3 is TGCGCCAGCAGCCAACCTGGACTCGCCTCCCAAGAGACCCAGTACTTC.

This chain's CDR3 is CASSPAEGSINEKLFF. CDR3 bases: TGTGCCAGCAGCCCCGCGGAAGGCTCAATTAATGAAAAACTGTTTTTT. The chain uses TRBV9 and TRBJ1-4; D is uncertain. Trimming removed 4 bases from V and 4 bases from J, with 17 bases in between. This CDR3 has 16 amino acids. Looked up from germline, CDR1 is SGDLS and CDR2 is YYNGEE.

The chain couples TRBV2 to TRBJ2-1; 7 bases fit TRBD1. J gave up 15 bases and V 3 bases, and 8 bases lay outside the gene matches. The CDR3 contains 12 residues. Germline loops: CDR1 SNHLY, CDR2 FYNNEI. The chain's CDR3 is CASSDPDRSLFF. As DNA, the CDR3 is TGTGCCAGCAGTGACCCGGACAGGTCCCTGTTCTTC. The entire variable domain, with the rest obtained from reference TRBV2 and TRBJ2-1, is as follows: EPEVTQTPSHQVTQMGQEVILRCVPISNHLYFYWYRQILGQKVEFLVSFYNNEISEKSEIFDDQFSVERPDGSNFTLKIRSTKLEDSAMYFCASSDPDRSLFFGPGTRLTVL.

This clone was recorded once. This chain connects TRBV28 to TRBJ2-5; D not certain. V lost 5 bases and J lost 5, with 6 bases in between. The CDR3 loop spans 11 amino acids. The germline CDR1 and CDR2 sequences are MDHEN and SYDVKM. CDR3 amino acids: CASSQRETQYF. Here the CDR3 DNA reads TGTGCCAGCAGTCAGAGGGAGACCCAGTACTTC.

V usage is TRBV19 and J usage is TRBJ1-1; TRBD1 might be the D (6 bases). V lost 7 bases to trimming and J lost 10 bases, with 19 bases between them. Germline V lookup: CDR1 LNHDA, CDR2 SQIVND (reference sequence). CDR3 size: 13 residues. The CDR3 nucleotides are TGTGCCAGTACCAAACAAGCGGGGGGGCTAGCTTTCTTT. Translation gives CASTKQAGGLAFF.

The chain employs TRBV7-9 and TRBJ2-3; possibly TRBD2 for D (5 bases). With 10 bases removed from V and 0 bases from J, the gap between germline ends came to 14 bases. This CDR3 is 14 amino acids long. Germline V gene sequence: CDR1 SEHNR, CDR2 FQNEAQ (reference sequence). The CDR3 sequence: CATRAVGSTDTQYF. The CDR3 region has the DNA TGTGCCACGCGGGCCGTAGGCAGCACAGATACGCAGTATTTT. The full variable domain, with the rest looked up from reference TRBV7-9 and TRBJ2-3, is DTGVSQNPRHKITKRGQNVTFRCDPISEHNRLYWYRQTLGQGPEFLTYFQNEAQLEKSRLLSDRFSAERPKGSFSTLEIQRTEQGDSAMYLCATRAVGSTDTQYFGPGTRLTVL.

The rearrangement joins TRBV10-1 to TRBJ2-7; 8 bases line up with TRBD2. This CDR3 region has 17 residues. CDR1 is WNHNN and CDR2 is SYGVQD in the germline V gene (reference sequence). Trimming removed 3 bases from V and 6 bases from J; junction bases left unmatched: 16. This CDR3 is CASSENYKPGLDGEQYF. The CDR3 nucleotides are TGCGCCAGCAGTGAAAACTATAAACCGGGACTAGATGGCGAGCAGTACTTC.

The V call is TRBV5-6, the J call TRBJ2-1; no definite D call. V was shortened by 3 bases and J by 12 bases, with 19 bases between the two germline ends. The CDR3 consists of 14 residues. CDR1 is SGHDT, CDR2 YYEEEE, per germline. CDR3 DNA: TGTGCCAGCAGCTCCCAACTCGGTACTGGTGGGCAGTTCTTC. Amino acids: CASSSQLGTGGQFF.

This clone was observed a single time. The chain joins TRBV10-3 to TRBJ2-3, with TRBD1 matching over 9 bases. Germline CDR1 is ENHRY and CDR2 is SYGVKD. The length of the CDR3 is 16 residues. J lost 0 bases, V lost 3 bases, and 4 bases had no gene match. CDR3 sequence (DNA): TGTGCCATCAGTGAAACCGGGACAGGGAGCACAGATACGCAGTATTTT. The encoded protein is CAISETGTGSTDTQYF.

The genes are TRBV5-8 and TRBJ1-5; the D is unclear. Germline V gene lookup returns CDR1 SGHTS and CDR2 YDEGEE. The CDR3 spans 14 residues. Trimming took 0 bases from V and 7 from J, leaving 11 bases between them. DNA of the CDR3: TGTGCCAGCAGCTTGGGCAGGATCCACCAGCCCCAGCATTTT. Translation gives CASSLGRIHQPQHF.

This clone was seen just once. The chain carries TRBV28 and TRBJ1-2; a possible D gene is TRBD1 (6 bases). The germline V and J ends were trimmed by 10 bases and 2 bases, with 17 bases remaining between them. Germline V lookup: CDR1 MDHEN, CDR2 SYDVKM. CDR3 size: 14 residues. The CDR3 DNA reads TGTGCCACCCTAGGGACACCTAGAAACTATGGCTACACCTTC. Its protein is CATLGTPRNYGYTF.

The chain links TRBV28 to TRBJ2-1, with 11 bases identical to TRBD2. CDR3 length: 19 amino acids. CDR1 MDHEN and CDR2 SYDVKM come from the germline V gene. Losses at the gene ends were 2 bases for V and 5 bases for J; bases not matched to a gene: 14. The DNA for the CDR3 is TGTGCCAGCAGTTTAGATGGTAGCGGGAGGGCCGCGTTTGACAATGAGCAGTTCTTC. It encodes CASSLDGSGRAAFDNEQFF.

The rearrangement links TRBV6-4 to TRBJ2-1, with D unclear. Germline CDR1 MRHNA, CDR2 SNTAGT. Trimming removed 3 bases at V and 9 bases at J, with 12 bases between. The CDR3 covers 13 residues. CDR3 in DNA: TGTGCCAGCAGTGATTCTACGGCGGCTGAGCAGTTCTTC. Its translation: CASSDSTAAEQFF.

The rearrangement uses TRBV28 and TRBJ2-7; weak D call: TRBD2 (5 bases). Trimming shortened V by 6 bases and J by 6 bases, and 15 bases separated the two germline ends. This CDR3 contains 13 residues. Germline lookup yields CDR1 MDHEN and CDR2 SYDVKM. In DNA, the CDR3 is TGTGCCAGCAGATCAAGCGGCAGCGGCGAGCAGTACTTC. This translates into CASRSSGSGEQYF.

J is TRBJ2-1 and V is TRBV4-1, with a weak D call TRBD1 (7 bases). The CDR3 is made up of 17 amino acids. V was cut by 2 bases and J by 2 bases, with 16 bases left in between. Looked up from germline, CDR1 is MGHRA and CDR2 is YSYEKL. DNA of the CDR3: TGCGCCAGCAGCCAAACCAGCGGCAGGGGGGCCTACAATGAGCAGTTCTTC. Translated, it gives CASSQTSGRGAYNEQFF.

CDR3 sequence reads: CASSPSGVSYEQYF. CDR3 nucleotides: TGTGCCAGCAGCCCGAGCGGGGTCTCCTACGAGCAGTACTTC. V usage is TRBV7-3 and J usage is TRBJ2-7, with TRBD2 matching 7 bases. The CDR3 spans 14 residues. V shed 5 bases, J shed 0 bases, and the junction held 4 bases outside the gene matches. Per germline, CDR1 SGHTA and CDR2 FQGTGA.

The chain uses TRBV19 and TRBJ2-5, with D possibly matching TRBD2 (6 bases). The CDR3 runs 13 residues. Looked up from germline, CDR1 is LNHDA and CDR2 is SQIVND (reference sequence). Between the trimmed V and J ends, which lost 5 bases and 4 bases, there was a span of 11 bases. The CDR3 spells CASSQAGLETQYF. Here the CDR3 DNA reads TGTGCCAGTAGTCAGGCGGGACTAGAGACCCAGTACTTC.

The chain is built from TRBV5-1 and TRBJ1-2; 9 bases line up with TRBD1. The CDR3 is 16 amino acids. CDR1 SGHRS and CDR2 YFSETQ come from the germline V gene. V shed 0 bases and J 5 bases; nucleotides not matched to a gene: 8. This CDR3 reads CASSLEEGQGAYGYTF. Here the CDR3 DNA reads TGCGCCAGCAGCTTGGAAGAGGGACAGGGTGCGTATGGCTACACCTTC.

J is TRBJ2-6 and V is TRBV19; tentative D call: TRBD1 (5 bases). CDR1 is LNHDA and CDR2 is SQIVND in the germline V gene (reference sequence). V lost 7 bases, J lost 3 bases, and 10 bases lay in between. The CDR3 is 14 amino acids. The CDR3 is CASTGFGGANVLTF. CDR3 nucleotides: TGTGCCAGTACAGGGTTTGGTGGGGCCAACGTCCTGACTTTC. Full variable domain (remainder filled in from reference TRBV19 and TRBJ2-6): DGGITQSPKYLFRKEGQNVTLSCEQNLNHDAMYWYRQDPGQGLRLIYYSQIVNDFQKGDIAEGYSVSREKKESFPLTVTSAQKNPTAFYLCASTGFGGANVLTFGAGSRLTVL.

The rearrangement uses TRBV28 and TRBJ2-7; 9 bases fit TRBD2. Germline trimming cut 5 bases from V and 6 bases from J; bases unmatched to any gene: 11. The CDR3 runs to 15 residues. The germline CDR1 and CDR2 sequences are MDHEN and SYDVKM. CDR3 in DNA: TGTGCCAGCAGTACCGGTGGCGGGAGGGGGTTCGAGCAGTACTTC. Its protein product is CASSTGGGRGFEQYF.

This chain joins TRBV11-3 and TRBJ2-1; 8 bases are shared with TRBD2. J was trimmed by 0 bases and V by 5 bases; bases with no gene match: 3. Germline values: CDR1 SGHNT, CDR2 YENEEA. CDR3 length: 15 amino acids. The CDR3 DNA follows: TGTGCCAGCAGCCCTAGCGGGCCCTCCTACAATGAGCAGTTCTTC. It yields the protein CASSPSGPSYNEQFF.

V gene TRBV28 combines with J gene TRBJ2-7, with D possibly matching TRBD1 (5 bases). V was pared by 3 bases and J by 0 bases, with 12 bases between. The CDR3 contains 15 residues. Germline assignment: CDR1 MDHEN and CDR2 SYDVKM. CDR3 nucleotides: TGTGCCAGCAGTTTGGACACGTCTAGCTCCTACGAGCAGTACTTC. Residues: CASSLDTSSSYEQYF. Looking up the rest from reference TRBV28 and TRBJ2-7 gives the full variable domain: DVKVTQSSRYLVKRTGEKVFLECVQDMDHENMFWYRQDPGLGLRLIYFSYDVKMKEKGDIPEGYSVSREKKERFSLILESASTNQTSMYLCASSLDTSSSYEQYFGPGTRLTVT.

V is TRBV2 and J is TRBJ1-1, with 8 bases that match TRBD1. Germline assignment: CDR1 SNHLY and CDR2 FYNNEI. The V segment lost 6 bases and the J segment 1 base; nucleotides outside the gene matches: 4. The CDR3 consists of 14 residues. This CDR3 reads CASSFGTGNTEAFF. The CDR3 DNA reads TGTGCCAGCAGCTTTGGGACAGGGAACACTGAAGCTTTCTTT.

This chain joins TRBV5-1 and TRBJ2-2; 10 nucleotides agree with TRBD2. The trim removed 1 base at V and 4 bases at J, leaving 7 bases unmatched. CDR3 length equals 17 residues. Germline V gene data show CDR1 as SGHRS and CDR2 as YFSETQ. CDR3 nucleotides: TGCGCCAGCAGCTTGAGTCTAGCGGGAGATTCCACCGGGGAGCTGTTTTTT. It codes for CASSLSLAGDSTGELFF.

This clone was seen once. The chain links TRBV6-5 to TRBJ1-4; unclear D gene. V was pared by 5 bases and J by 0 bases, with 10 bases between. In germline, CDR1 is MNHEY, CDR2 SVGAGI. CDR3 length: 15 amino acids. The CDR3 coding sequence is TGTGCCAGCAGTCCCGCAGATGCAACTAATGAAAAACTGTTTTTT. Its translation: CASSPADATNEKLFF.